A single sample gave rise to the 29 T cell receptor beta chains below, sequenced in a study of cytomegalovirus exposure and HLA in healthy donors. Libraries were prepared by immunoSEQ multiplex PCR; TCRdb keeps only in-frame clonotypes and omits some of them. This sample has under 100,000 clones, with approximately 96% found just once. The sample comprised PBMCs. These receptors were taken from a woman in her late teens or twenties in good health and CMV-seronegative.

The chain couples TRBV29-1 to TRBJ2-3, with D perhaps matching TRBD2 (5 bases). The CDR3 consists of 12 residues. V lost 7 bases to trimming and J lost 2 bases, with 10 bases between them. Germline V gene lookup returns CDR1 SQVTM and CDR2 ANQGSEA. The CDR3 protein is CSASGLTDTQYF. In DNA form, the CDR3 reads TGCAGCGCAAGCGGACTCACAGATACGCAGTATTTT.

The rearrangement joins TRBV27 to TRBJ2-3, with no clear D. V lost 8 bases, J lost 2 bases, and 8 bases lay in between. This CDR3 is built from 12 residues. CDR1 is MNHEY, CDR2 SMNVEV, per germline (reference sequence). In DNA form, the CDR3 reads TGTGCCAGCGGGCAGTTCACAGATACGCAGTATTTT. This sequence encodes CASGQFTDTQYF.

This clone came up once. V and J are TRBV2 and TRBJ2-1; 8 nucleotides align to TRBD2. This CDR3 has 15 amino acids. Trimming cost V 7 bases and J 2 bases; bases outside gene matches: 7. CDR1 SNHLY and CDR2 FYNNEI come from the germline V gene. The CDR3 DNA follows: TGTGCCAGCATAAAAGCGGGAGTAACCTACAATGAGCAGTTCTTC. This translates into CASIKAGVTYNEQFF. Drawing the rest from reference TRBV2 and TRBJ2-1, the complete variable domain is EPEVTQTPSHQVTQMGQEVILRCVPISNHLYFYWYRQILGQKVEFLVSFYNNEISEKSEIFDDQFSVERPDGSNFTLKIRSTKLEDSAMYFCASIKAGVTYNEQFFGPGTRLTVL.

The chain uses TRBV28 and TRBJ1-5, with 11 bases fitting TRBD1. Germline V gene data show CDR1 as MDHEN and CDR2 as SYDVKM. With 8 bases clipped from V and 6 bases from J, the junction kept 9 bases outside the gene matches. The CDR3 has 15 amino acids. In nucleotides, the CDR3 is TGTGCCAGCTACCCTGCCGGGACAGGGGGTCAGCCCCAGCATTTT. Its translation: CASYPAGTGGQPQHF.

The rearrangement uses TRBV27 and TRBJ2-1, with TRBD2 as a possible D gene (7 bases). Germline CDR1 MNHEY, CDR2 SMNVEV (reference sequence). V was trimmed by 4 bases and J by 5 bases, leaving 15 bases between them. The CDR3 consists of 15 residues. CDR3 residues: CASSWGRGRDNEQFF. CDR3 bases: TGTGCCAGCAGTTGGGGTAGGGGGAGGGACAATGAGCAGTTCTTC.

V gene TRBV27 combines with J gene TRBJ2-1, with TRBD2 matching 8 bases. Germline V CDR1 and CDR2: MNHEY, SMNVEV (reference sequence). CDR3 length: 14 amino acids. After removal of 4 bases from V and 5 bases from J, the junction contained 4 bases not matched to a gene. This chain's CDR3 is CASSYSLADNEQFF. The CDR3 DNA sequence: TGTGCCAGCAGTTACTCACTAGCGGACAATGAGCAGTTCTTC.

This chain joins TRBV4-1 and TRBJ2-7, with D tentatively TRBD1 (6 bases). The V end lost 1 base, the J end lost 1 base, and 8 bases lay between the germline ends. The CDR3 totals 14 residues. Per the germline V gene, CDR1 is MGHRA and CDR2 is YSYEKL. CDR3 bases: TGCGCCAGCAGCCAAGTGGGACAATCCTACGAGCAGTACTTC. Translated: CASSQVGQSYEQYF.

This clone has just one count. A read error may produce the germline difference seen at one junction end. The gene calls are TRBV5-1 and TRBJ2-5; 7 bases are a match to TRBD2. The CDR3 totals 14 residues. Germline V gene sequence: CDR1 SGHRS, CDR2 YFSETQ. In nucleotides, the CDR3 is TGCGCCAGCAGCTTGGTTGGGGGGGAAGAGGCCCAGTACTTC. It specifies CASSLVGGEEAQYF.

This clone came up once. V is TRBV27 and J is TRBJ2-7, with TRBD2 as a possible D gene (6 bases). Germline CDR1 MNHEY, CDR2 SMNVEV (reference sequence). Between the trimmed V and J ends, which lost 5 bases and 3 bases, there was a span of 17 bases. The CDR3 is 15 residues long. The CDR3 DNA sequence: TGTGCCAGCAGTCTAGGGCGGGGAAGTGGCTACGAGCAGTACTTC. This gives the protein CASSLGRGSGYEQYF.

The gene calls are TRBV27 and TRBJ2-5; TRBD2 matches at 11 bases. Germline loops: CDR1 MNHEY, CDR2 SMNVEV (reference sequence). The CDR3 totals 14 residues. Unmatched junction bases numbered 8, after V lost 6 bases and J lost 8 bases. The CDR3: CASSHETSGNTQYF. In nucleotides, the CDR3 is TGTGCCAGCAGCCATGAGACTAGCGGGAACACCCAGTACTTC.

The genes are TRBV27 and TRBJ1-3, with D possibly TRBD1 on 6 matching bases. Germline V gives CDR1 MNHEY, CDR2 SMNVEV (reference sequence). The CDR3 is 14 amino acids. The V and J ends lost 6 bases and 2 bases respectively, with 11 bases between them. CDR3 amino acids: CASSPRGTGNTIYF. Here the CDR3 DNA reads TGTGCCAGCAGCCCCAGGGGAACTGGAAACACCATATATTTT.

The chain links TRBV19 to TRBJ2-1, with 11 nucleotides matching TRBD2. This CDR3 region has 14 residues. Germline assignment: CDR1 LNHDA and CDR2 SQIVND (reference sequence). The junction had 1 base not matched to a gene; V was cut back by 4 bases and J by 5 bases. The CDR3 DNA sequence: TGTGCCAGTAGTAGGGGACTAGCGGACAATGAGCAGTTCTTC. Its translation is CASSRGLADNEQFF.

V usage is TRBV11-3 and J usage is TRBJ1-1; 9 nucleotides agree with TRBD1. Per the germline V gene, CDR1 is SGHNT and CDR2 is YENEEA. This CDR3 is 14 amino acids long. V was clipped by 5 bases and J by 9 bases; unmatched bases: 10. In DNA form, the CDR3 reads TGTGCCAGCAGCGAGGGCCTGGGGACAGGGAAAGCTTTCTTT. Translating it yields CASSEGLGTGKAFF.

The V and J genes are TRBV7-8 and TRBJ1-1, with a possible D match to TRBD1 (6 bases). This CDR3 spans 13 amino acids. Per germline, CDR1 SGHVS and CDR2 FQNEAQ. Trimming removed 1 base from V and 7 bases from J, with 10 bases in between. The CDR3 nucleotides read TGTGCCAGCAGCTTAGGGACAGTCAGTGAAGCTTTCTTT. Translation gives CASSLGTVSEAFF.

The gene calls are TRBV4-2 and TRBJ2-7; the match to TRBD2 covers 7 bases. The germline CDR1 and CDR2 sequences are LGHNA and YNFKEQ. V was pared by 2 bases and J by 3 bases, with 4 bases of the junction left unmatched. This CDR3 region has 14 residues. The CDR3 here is CASSQFGGGYEQYF. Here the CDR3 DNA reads TGTGCCAGCAGCCAATTTGGCGGGGGCTACGAGCAGTACTTC.

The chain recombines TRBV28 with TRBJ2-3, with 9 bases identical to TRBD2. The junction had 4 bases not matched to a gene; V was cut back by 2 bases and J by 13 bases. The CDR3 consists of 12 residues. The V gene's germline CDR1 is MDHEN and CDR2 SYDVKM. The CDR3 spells CASSLLAGIKYF. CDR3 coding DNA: TGTGCCAGCAGTTTACTAGCGGGAATAAAGTATTTT.

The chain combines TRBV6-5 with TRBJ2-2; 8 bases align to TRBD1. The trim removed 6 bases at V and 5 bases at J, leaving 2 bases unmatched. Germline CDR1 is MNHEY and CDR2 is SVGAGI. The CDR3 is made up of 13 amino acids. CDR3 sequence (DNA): TGTGCCAGCAGACGACAGGGGACCGGGGAGCTGTTTTTT. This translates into CASRRQGTGELFF.

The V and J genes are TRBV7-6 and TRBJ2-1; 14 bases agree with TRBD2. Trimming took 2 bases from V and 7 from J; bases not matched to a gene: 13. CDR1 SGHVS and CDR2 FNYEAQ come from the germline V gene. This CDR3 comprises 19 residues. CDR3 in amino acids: CASSLQGLAGAPLSNEQFF. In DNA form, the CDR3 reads TGTGCCAGCAGCTTACAGGGACTAGCGGGAGCCCCCTTATCGAATGAGCAGTTCTTC.

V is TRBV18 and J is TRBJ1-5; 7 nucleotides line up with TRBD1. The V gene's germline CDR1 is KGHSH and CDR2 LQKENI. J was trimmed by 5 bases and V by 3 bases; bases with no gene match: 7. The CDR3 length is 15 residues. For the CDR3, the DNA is TGTGCCAGCTCACCCGGTCAGGGGGAGGATCAGCCCCAGCATTTT. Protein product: CASSPGQGEDQPQHF.

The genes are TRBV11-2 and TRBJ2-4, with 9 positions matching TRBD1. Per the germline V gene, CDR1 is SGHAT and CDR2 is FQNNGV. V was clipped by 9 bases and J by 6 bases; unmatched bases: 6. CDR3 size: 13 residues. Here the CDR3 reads CASTPGQGNIQYF. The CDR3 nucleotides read TGTGCCAGTACTCCGGGACAGGGAAACATTCAGTACTTC.

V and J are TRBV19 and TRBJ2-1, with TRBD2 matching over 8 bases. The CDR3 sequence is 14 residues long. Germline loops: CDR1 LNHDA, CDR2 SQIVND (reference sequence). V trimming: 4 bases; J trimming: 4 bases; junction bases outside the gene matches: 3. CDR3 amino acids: CASSTASGYNEQFF. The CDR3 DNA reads TGTGCCAGTAGTACGGCTAGCGGGTACAATGAGCAGTTCTTC.

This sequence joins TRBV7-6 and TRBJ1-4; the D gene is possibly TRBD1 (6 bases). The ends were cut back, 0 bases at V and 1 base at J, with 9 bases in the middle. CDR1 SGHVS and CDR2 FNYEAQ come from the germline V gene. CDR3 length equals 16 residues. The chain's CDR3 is CASSLANRETNEKLFF. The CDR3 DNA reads TGTGCCAGCAGCTTAGCCAACAGGGAAACTAATGAAAAACTGTTTTTT.

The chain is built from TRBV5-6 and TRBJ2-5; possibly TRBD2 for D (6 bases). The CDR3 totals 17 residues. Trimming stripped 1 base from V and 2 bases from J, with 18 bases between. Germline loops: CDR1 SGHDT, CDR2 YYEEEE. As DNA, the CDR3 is TGTGCCAGCAGCTTGTTTTTCAGCGGGCAGTTTCAAGAGACCCAGTACTTC. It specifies CASSLFFSGQFQETQYF.

CDR3 loop: CASRHSGANVLTF. The CDR3 nucleotides read TGTGCTAGCCGGCACTCTGGGGCCAACGTCCTGACTTTC. J is TRBJ2-6 and V is TRBV19; D unresolved. Germline CDR1 LNHDA, CDR2 SQIVND (reference sequence). The length of the CDR3 is 13 residues.

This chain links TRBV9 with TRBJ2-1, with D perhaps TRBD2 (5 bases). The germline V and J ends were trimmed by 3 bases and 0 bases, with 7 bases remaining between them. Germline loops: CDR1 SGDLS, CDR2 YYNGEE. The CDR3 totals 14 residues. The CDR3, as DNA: TGTGCCAGCAGCGCTAGCATCTCCTACAATGAGCAGTTCTTC. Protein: CASSASISYNEQFF.

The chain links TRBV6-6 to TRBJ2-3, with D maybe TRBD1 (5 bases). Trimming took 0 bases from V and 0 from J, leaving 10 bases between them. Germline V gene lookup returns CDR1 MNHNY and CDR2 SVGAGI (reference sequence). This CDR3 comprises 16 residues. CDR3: CASSYSKGDSTDTQYF. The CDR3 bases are TGTGCCAGCAGTTACTCGAAAGGGGATAGCACAGATACGCAGTATTTT.

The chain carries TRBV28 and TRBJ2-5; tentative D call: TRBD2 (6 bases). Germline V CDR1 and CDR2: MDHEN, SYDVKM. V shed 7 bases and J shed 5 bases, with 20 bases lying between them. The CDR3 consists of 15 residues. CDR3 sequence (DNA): TGTGCCAGCACCCCCCCTCCGGGAGCGCGGGAGACCCAGTACTTC. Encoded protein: CASTPPPGARETQYF.

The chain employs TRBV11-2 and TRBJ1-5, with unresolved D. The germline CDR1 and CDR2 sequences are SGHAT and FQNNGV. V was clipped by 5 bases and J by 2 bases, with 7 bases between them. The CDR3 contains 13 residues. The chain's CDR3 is CASSVRGNQPQHF. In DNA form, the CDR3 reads TGTGCCAGCAGCGTGCGGGGCAATCAGCCCCAGCATTTT.

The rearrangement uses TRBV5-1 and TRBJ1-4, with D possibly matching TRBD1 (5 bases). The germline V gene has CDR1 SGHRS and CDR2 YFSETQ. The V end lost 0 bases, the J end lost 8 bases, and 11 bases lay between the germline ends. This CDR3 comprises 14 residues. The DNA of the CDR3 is TGCGCCAGCAGCTTGGGGGGCCTCTTGGAAAAACTGTTTTTT. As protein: CASSLGGLLEKLFF.